These T cell receptor beta chains were read from a single sample in a study of CD8+ T cells in alopecia areata. Only in-frame clones appear in the TCRdb table, and some are missing; sequencing was by immunoSEQ multiplex PCR. This sample yields 150,000 to 200,000 clones, of which less than 70% are seen a single time; 1.3% belongs to the top ten. The sequences come from CD4+ T cells sorted from blood, collected around week 47, from a patient treated with tofacitinib. Receptor source: a human donor with alopecia areata. Each CDR3 is given with its conserved first and last residue. D genes are given only for firm matches. Size is omitted from some rows. Given values are once, few, many or a class for expanded clones.

j_gene | v_gene | abundance | d_gene | CDR3nt | CDR3aa
TRBJ1-1 | TRBV7-9 | NA | TRBD1 | TGTGCCAGCAGCGTCCGGGACAGGGACACTGAAGCTTTCTTT | CASSVRDRDTEAFF
TRBJ1-6 | TRBV7-7 | NA | NA | TGTGCCAGCAGCTTAGGAAGAGGTCTTGGGGCCTCCTATAATTCACCCCTCCACTTT | CASSLGRGLGASYNSPLHF
TRBJ2-7 | TRBV29-1 | NA | NA | TGCAGCGTTCGGGGCTCCTACGAGCAGTACTTC | CSVRGSYEQYF
TRBJ1-3 | TRBV9 | few | NA | TGTGCCAGCAGCGGCCAGGGCTTAGGAAACACCATATATTTT | CASSGQGLGNTIYF
TRBJ1-1 | TRBV27 | few | NA | TGTGCCAGCAGCAGGGCGACGAACACTGAAGCTTTCTTT | CASSRATNTEAFF
TRBJ1-5 | TRBV5-6 | NA | TRBD1 | TGTGCCAGCAGCCCAAGCGGACAGGGCGTTCAGCCCCAGCATTTT | CASSPSGQGVQPQHF
TRBJ2-4 | TRBV19 | NA | TRBD2 | TGTGCCGCTAAAATGGGAGGGATTCAGTACTTC | CAAKMGGIQYF
TRBJ1-2 | TRBV29-1 | NA | NA | TGCAGCGTTGAAGACTGGGAGGGAGAAGAGTATGGCTACACCTTC | CSVEDWEGEEYGYTF
TRBJ1-1 | TRBV28 | NA | TRBD1 | TGTGCCAGCACCGGAGGGACAGGGGGCACTGAAGCTTTCTTT | CASTGGTGGTEAFF
TRBJ1-1 | TRBV29-1 | NA | NA | TGCAGCGTTCAGGTGACGGGAGAGGCCACTGAAGCTTTCTTT | CSVQVTGEATEAFF
TRBJ1-5 | TRBV10-2 | NA | TRBD1 | TGCGCCAGCAGTGACAGGGGGCCGAGTCAGCCCCAGCATTTT | CASSDRGPSQPQHF
TRBJ2-2 | TRBV29-1 | NA | NA | TGCAGCGCCCTGTCTAGCTCCGGGGAGCTGTTTTTT | CSALSSSGELFF
TRBJ2-5 | TRBV5-1 | once | NA | TGCGCCAGCAGCCTGGACAGTATCGGGGGGACCCAGTACTTC | CASSLDSIGGTQYF
TRBJ1-6 | TRBV9 | NA | NA | TGTGCCAGCAGCGGCCTGGGTCCGGGGGGTTCACCCCTCCACTTT | CASSGLGPGGSPLHF
TRBJ2-5 | TRBV9 | NA | TRBD1 | TGTGCCAGCAGCGGATACGGACAGGGGGGCCAGTACTTC | CASSGYGQGGQYF
TRBJ1-1 | TRBV5-6 | NA | NA | TGTGCCAGCAGCTTGTTCGGCACTGAAGCTTTCTTT | CASSLFGTEAFF
TRBJ2-6 | TRBV7-2 | NA | NA | TGTGCCAGCAGCTTTCAACAGGGAGGCGGGGCCAACGTCCTGACTTTC | CASSFQQGGGANVLTF
TRBJ2-4 | TRBV30 | NA | NA | TGTGCCTGGAGCCCCGGTCCGAGTTTAGCCAAAAACATTCAGTACTTC | CAWSPGPSLAKNIQYF
TRBJ1-6 | TRBV4-1 | NA | TRBD1 | TGCGCCAGCAGCCAAGATTCAGGGGGTAATTCACCCCTCCACTTT | CASSQDSGGNSPLHF
TRBJ1-5 | TRBV19 | few | NA | TGTGCCAGTAACCTTGAGAGTCAGCCCCAGCATTTT | CASNLESQPQHF
TRBJ2-7 | TRBV2 | NA | NA | TGTGCCAGCAGTCTTGGTCGAGCGTACGAGCAGTACTTC | CASSLGRAYEQYF
TRBJ1-5 | TRBV2 | NA | NA | TGTGCCAGCAGTCCCGGGAACCCGAATCAGCCCCAGCATTTT | CASSPGNPNQPQHF
TRBJ1-2 | TRBV29-1 | NA | NA | TGCAGCGTTGATGGTGGCATAGGATCTGGCGGCTACACCTTC | CSVDGGIGSGGYTF
TRBJ2-3 | TRBV15 | NA | TRBD2 | TGTGCCACCAGCAGAGATTGGTCTAGCGGACGCACAGATACGCAGTATTTT | CATSRDWSSGRTDTQYF
TRBJ2-1 | TRBV5-1 | NA | TRBD1 | TGCGCCAGCAGCTTCGGACAGGGGAGGAATGAGCAGTTCTTC | CASSFGQGRNEQFF